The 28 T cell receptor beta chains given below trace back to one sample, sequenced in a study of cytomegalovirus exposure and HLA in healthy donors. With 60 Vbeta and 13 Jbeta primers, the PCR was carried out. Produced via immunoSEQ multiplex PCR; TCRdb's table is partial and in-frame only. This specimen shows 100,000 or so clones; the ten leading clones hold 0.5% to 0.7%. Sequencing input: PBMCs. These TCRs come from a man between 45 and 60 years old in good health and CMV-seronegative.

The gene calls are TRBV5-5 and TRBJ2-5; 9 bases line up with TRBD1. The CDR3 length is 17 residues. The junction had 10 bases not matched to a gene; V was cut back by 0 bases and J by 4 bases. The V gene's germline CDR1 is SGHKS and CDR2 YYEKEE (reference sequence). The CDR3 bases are TGTGCCAGCAGCTTGGCCACAGGGGGCGCGGTTGGAGAGACCCAGTACTTC. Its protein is CASSLATGGAVGETQYF.

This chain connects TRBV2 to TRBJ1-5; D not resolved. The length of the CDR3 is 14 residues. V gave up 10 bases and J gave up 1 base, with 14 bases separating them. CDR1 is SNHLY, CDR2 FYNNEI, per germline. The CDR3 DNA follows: TGTGCCACTTCGGAGAGGGCAAGCAATCAGCCCCAGCATTTT. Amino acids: CATSERASNQPQHF. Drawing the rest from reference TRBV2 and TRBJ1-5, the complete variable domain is EPEVTQTPSHQVTQMGQEVILRCVPISNHLYFYWYRQILGQKVEFLVSFYNNEISEKSEIFDDQFSVERPDGSNFTLKIRSTKLEDSAMYFCATSERASNQPQHFGDGTRLSIL.

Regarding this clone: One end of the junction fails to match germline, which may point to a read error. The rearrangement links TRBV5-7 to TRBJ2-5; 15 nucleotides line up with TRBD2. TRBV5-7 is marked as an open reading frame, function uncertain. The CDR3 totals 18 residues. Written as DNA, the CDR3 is TGTGCCAGCAGTTTGGGGACTAGCGGGAGGCGCGGGAGAGAGACCCAGTACTTC. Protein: CASSLGTSGRRGRETQYF.

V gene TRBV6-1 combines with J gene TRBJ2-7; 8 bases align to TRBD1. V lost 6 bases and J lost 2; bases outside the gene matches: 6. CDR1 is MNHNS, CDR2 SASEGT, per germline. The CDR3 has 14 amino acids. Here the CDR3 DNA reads TGTGCCAGCAGCCCGGGACAGGCTCCCTACGAGCAGTACTTC. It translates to CASSPGQAPYEQYF.

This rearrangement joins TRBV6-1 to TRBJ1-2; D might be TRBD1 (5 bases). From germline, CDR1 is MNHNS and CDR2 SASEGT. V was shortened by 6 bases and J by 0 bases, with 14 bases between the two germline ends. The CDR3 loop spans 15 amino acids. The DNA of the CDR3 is TGTGCCAGCAGGTATGGACACGGACCTAACTATGGCTACACCTTC. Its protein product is CASRYGHGPNYGYTF.

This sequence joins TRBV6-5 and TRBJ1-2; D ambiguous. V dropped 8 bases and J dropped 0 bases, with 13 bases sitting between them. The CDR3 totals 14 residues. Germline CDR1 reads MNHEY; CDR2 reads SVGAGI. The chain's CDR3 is CASREGPANYGYTF. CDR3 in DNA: TGTGCCAGCCGAGAGGGCCCAGCTAACTATGGCTACACCTTC.

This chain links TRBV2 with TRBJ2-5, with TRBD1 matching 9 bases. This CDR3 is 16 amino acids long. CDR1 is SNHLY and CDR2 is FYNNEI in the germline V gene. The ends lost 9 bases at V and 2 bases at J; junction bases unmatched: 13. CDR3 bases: TGTGCCAGTAACCGGGACAGGGTATGGAGACAAGAGACCCAGTACTTC. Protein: CASNRDRVWRQETQYF.

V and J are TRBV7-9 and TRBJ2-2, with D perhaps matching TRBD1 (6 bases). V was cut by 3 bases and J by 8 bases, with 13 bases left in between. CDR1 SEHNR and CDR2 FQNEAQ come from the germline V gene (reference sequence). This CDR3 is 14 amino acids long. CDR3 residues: CASSLGRGFGELFF. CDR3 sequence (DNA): TGTGCCAGCAGCTTGGGCAGGGGTTTTGGGGAGCTGTTTTTT.

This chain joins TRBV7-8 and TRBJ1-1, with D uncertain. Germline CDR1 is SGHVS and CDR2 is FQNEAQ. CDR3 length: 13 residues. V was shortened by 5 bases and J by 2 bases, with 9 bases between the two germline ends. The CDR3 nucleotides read TGTGCCAGCAGCCCCGGGATTAACACTGAAGCTTTCTTT. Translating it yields CASSPGINTEAFF.

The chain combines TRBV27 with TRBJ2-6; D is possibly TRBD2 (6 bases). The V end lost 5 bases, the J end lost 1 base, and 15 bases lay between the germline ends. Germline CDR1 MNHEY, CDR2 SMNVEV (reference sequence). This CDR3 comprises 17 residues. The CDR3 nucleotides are TGTGCCAGCAGTGCATCTTCCGGGAGATCTGGGGCCAACGTCCTGACTTTC. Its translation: CASSASSGRSGANVLTF.

CDR3 sequence reads: CASSLAGQYTYNEQFF. CDR3 DNA sequence: TGTGCCAGCAGCTTAGCTGGACAGTATACCTACAATGAGCAGTTCTTC. The chain combines TRBV7-6 with TRBJ2-1, with D tentatively TRBD1 (6 bases). CDR1 is SGHVS and CDR2 is FNYEAQ in the germline V gene. Trimming left V 0 bases short and J 2 bases short, with 11 bases between. CDR3 length: 16 residues. Full variable domain (remainder filled in from reference TRBV7-6 and TRBJ2-1): GAGVSQSPRYKVTKRGQDVALRCDPISGHVSLYWYRQALGQGPEFLTYFNYEAQQDKSGLPNDRFSAERPEGSISTLTIQRTEQRDSAMYRCASSLAGQYTYNEQFFGPGTRLTVL.

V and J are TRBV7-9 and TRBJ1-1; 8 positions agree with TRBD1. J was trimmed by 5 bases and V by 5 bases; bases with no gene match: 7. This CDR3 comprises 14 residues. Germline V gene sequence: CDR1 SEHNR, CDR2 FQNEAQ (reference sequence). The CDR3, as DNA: TGTGCCAGCAGCCGGGACAGGTGGGGGACTGAAGCTTTCTTT. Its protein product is CASSRDRWGTEAFF.

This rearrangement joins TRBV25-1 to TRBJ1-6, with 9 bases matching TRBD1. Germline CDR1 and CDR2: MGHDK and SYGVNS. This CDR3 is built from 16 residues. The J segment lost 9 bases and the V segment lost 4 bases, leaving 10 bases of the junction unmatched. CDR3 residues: CASSATDRGKGSPLHF. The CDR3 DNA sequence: TGTGCCAGCAGTGCCACAGACAGGGGGAAAGGTTCACCCCTCCACTTT. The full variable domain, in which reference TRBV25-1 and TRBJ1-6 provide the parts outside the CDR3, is EADIYQTPRYLVIGTGKKITLECSQTMGHDKMYWYQQDPGMELHLIHYSYGVNSTEKGDLSSESTVSRIRTEHFPLTLESARPSHTSQYLCASSATDRGKGSPLHFGNGTRLTVT.

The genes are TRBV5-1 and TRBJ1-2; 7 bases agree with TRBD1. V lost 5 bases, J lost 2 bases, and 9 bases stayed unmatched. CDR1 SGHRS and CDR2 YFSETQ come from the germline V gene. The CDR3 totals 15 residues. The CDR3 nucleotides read TGCGCCAGCAGTTTGACAGGGTCAGAGAACTATGGCTACACCTTC. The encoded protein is CASSLTGSENYGYTF.

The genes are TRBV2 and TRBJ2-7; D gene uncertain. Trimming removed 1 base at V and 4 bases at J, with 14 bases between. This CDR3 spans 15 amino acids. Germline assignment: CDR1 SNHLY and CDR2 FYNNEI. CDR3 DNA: TGTGCCAGCAGTGAAGGGAGCCTCCGCCGTTACGAGCAGTACTTC. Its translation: CASSEGSLRRYEQYF.

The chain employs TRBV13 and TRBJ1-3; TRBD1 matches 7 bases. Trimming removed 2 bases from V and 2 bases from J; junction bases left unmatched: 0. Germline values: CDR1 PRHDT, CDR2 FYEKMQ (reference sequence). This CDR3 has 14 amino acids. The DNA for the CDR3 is TGTGCCAGCAGCTTACAGGGGGCTGGAAACACCATATATTTT. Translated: CASSLQGAGNTIYF.

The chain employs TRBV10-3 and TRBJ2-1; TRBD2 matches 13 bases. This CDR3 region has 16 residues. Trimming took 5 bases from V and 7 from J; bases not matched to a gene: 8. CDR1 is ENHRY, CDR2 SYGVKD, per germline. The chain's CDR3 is CAISPRTSGGGNEQFF. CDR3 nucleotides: TGTGCCATCAGTCCAAGGACTAGCGGGGGTGGGAATGAGCAGTTCTTC.

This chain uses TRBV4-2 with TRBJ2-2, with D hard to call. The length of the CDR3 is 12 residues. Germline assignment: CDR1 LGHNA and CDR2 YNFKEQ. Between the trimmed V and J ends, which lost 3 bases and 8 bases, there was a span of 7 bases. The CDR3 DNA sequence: TGTGCCAGCAGCCACGTCCGGGGGGAGCTGTTTTTT. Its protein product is CASSHVRGELFF.

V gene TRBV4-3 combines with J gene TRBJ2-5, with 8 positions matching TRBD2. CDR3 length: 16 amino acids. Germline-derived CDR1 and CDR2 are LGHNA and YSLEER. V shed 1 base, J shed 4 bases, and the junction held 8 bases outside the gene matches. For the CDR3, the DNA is TGCGCCAGCAGCCAAGTCGGGGCGGGAGGTGGAGAGACCCAGTACTTC. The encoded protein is CASSQVGAGGGETQYF.

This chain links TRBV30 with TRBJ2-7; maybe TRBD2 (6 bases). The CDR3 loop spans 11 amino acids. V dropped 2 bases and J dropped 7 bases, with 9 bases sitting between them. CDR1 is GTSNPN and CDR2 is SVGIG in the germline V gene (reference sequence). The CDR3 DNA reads TGTGCCTGGAGTCCTGGGGGGGAGCAGTACTTC. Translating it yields CAWSPGGEQYF.

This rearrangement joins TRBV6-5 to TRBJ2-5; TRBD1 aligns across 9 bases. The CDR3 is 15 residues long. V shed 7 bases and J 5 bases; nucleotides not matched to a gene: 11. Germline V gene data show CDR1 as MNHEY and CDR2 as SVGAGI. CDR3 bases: TGTGCCAGCACCTCACCAACAGGGGGCGTCGAGACCCAGTACTTC. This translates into CASTSPTGGVETQYF.

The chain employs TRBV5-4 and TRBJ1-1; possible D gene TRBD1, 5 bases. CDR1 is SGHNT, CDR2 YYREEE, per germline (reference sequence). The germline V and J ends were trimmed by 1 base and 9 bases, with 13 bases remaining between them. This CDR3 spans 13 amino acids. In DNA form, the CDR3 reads TGTGCCAGCAGCTTGCTACCGGAGGGGCAAGCTTTCTTT. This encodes CASSLLPEGQAFF.

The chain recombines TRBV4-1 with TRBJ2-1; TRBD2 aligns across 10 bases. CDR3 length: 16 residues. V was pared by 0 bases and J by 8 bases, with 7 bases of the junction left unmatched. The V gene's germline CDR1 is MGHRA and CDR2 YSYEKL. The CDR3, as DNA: TGCGCCAGCAGCCAAGATCCCAGCGGGGGGGGGTATGAGCAGTTCTTC. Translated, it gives CASSQDPSGGGYEQFF.

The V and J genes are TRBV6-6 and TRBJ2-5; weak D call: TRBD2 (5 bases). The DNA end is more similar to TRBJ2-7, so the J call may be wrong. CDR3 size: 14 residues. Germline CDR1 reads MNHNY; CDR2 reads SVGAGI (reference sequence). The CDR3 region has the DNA TGTGCCAGCAGACGGACTCAAGCCGCCTACGAGCAGTACTTC. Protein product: CASRRTQAAYEQYF.

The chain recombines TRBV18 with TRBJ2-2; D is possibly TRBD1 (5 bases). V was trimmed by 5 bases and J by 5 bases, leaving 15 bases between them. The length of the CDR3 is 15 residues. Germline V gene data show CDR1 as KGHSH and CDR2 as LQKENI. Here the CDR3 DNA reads TGTGCCAGCTCAGAAGGGGCGGTTCAAACCGGGGAGCTGTTTTTT. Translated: CASSEGAVQTGELFF.

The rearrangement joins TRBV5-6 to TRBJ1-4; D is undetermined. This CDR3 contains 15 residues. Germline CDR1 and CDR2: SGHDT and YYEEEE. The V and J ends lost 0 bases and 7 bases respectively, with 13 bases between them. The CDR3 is CASSLAGSGFEKLFF. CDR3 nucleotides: TGTGCCAGCAGCTTGGCCGGCAGCGGATTTGAAAAACTGTTTTTT.

The chain's CDR3 is CAISEASQEDTQYF. The DNA of the CDR3 is TGTGCCATCAGTGAGGCCTCGCAGGAAGATACGCAGTATTTT. The chain links TRBV10-3 to TRBJ2-3; unclear D gene. Per the germline V gene, CDR1 is ENHRY and CDR2 is SYGVKD. Deletions cut 2 bases from V and 5 bases from J, with 11 bases between. CDR3 length: 14 residues.

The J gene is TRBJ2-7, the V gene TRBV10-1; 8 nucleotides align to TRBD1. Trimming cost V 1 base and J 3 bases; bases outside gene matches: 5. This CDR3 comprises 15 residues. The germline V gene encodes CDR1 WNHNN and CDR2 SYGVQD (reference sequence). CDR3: CASSEFGTGIYEQYF. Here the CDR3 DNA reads TGCGCCAGCAGTGAGTTCGGGACAGGAATCTACGAGCAGTACTTC.